The 13 T cell receptor beta chains given below trace back to one sample, sequenced in a study of blood T cell repertoires in COVID-19. Using immunoSEQ multiplex PCR, the repertoire was profiled, and TCRdb retains in-frame clones only, with some absent. The data show about 200,000 clones, with 88% seen just once and approximately 6% held by the top ten. The specimen sequenced was peripheral blood. Receptors originate from a man aged 35 to 55 with active or convalescent COVID-19.

In its sample, this clone was seen many times. The J gene is TRBJ1-1, the V gene TRBV11-3, with D uncertain. Trimming pared 4 bases from V and 10 bases from J, leaving 16 bases between. The CDR3 has 13 residues. Germline V gene data show CDR1 as SGHNT and CDR2 as YENEEA. CDR3 DNA sequence: TGTGCCAGCAGCTCTCTCACCGATAGTGGAGCTTTCTTT. Its translation: CASSSLTDSGAFF. Based on the CDR3 plus reference TRBV11-3 and TRBJ1-1, the full variable domain is EAGVVQSPRYKIIEKKQPVAFWCNPISGHNTLYWYLQNLGQGPELLIRYENEEAVDDSQLPKDRFSAERLKGVDSTLKIQPAELGDSAVYLCASSSLTDSGAFFGQGTRLTVV.

The chain is built from TRBV14 and TRBJ1-4; the D is unclear. The CDR3 runs to 19 residues. V was shortened by 4 bases and J by 4 bases, with 25 bases between the two germline ends. Germline V gene sequence: CDR1 SGHDN, CDR2 FVKESK. CDR3 sequence reads: CASSRPRVGVFSDNEKLFF. CDR3 sequence (DNA): TGTGCCAGCAGCCGCCCTCGGGTCGGGGTTTTTTCGGATAATGAAAAACTGTTTTTT.

CDR3 amino acids: CASKREGDYEQYF. CDR3 nucleotide sequence: TGTGCCAGTAAAAGGGAGGGGGACTACGAGCAGTACTTC. The genes are TRBV19 and TRBJ2-7, with D tentatively TRBD2 (7 bases). Germline V gene data show CDR1 as LNHDA and CDR2 as SQIVND (reference sequence). This CDR3 is 13 amino acids long. Trimming removed 7 bases from V and 3 bases from J, with 13 bases in between.

This chain joins TRBV2 and TRBJ1-6; D not certain. Germline values: CDR1 SNHLY, CDR2 FYNNEI. V was trimmed by 6 bases and J by 0 bases, leaving 9 bases between them. The CDR3 length is 15 residues. As DNA, the CDR3 is TGTGCCAGCAGATCAGAAAGCTCCTATAATTCACCCCTCCACTTT. Its translation: CASRSESSYNSPLHF.

This clone turned up a few times. The chain joins TRBV28 to TRBJ1-1; 9 bases line up with TRBD1. V lost 6 bases to trimming and J lost 6 bases; unmatched junction nucleotides: 8. Germline loops: CDR1 MDHEN, CDR2 SYDVKM. The CDR3 is 14 amino acids. The DNA for the CDR3 is TGTGCCAGCAGACCAACAGGGGGCGTTTCTGAAGCTTTCTTT. Protein: CASRPTGGVSEAFF.

This chain connects TRBV24-1 to TRBJ2-1; 7 bases agree with TRBD2. The CDR3 is 18 residues long. Germline V gives CDR1 KGHDR, CDR2 SFDVKD. Trimming took 4 bases from V and 7 from J; bases not matched to a gene: 18. The CDR3 DNA sequence: TGTGCCACCAGTGACCAAAGGATCGCACCGGGACTACGTAATGAGCAGTTCTTC. It is translated as CATSDQRIAPGLRNEQFF.

The chain is built from TRBV20-1 and TRBJ1-1; D might be TRBD1 (6 bases). Germline CDR1 reads DFQATT; CDR2 reads SNEGSKA (reference sequence). The CDR3 is 11 amino acids. The V gene lost 0 bases and the J gene lost 10 bases, with 9 bases spanning the gap. The CDR3 nucleotides read TGCAGTGCTAGAGAGGGGGCTTTAGCTTTCTTT. This gives the protein CSAREGALAFF.

This chain uses TRBV5-4 with TRBJ1-1, with D possibly matching TRBD1 (6 bases). CDR1 is SGHNT, CDR2 YYREEE, per germline (reference sequence). V dropped 4 bases and J dropped 0 bases, with 16 bases sitting between them. CDR3 size: 16 residues. The DNA of the CDR3 is TGTGCCAGCAGCCGACCAGGGGCGGCAATGAACACTGAAGCTTTCTTT. Its translation is CASSRPGAAMNTEAFF.

The chain couples TRBV30 to TRBJ1-3; TRBD1 agrees at 7 bases. The germline CDR1 and CDR2 sequences are GTSNPN and SVGIG (reference sequence). The trim removed 7 bases at V and 0 bases at J, leaving 9 bases unmatched. The CDR3 runs 15 residues. CDR3 sequence reads: CALNPGQSSGNTIYF. Here the CDR3 DNA reads TGTGCCTTGAATCCGGGACAGAGCTCTGGAAACACCATATATTTT.

This clone was seen at least ten times. The V call is TRBV6-4, the J call TRBJ2-3, with 7 bases matching TRBD2. The length of the CDR3 is 15 residues. Losses at the gene ends were 4 bases for V and 2 bases for J; bases not matched to a gene: 6. The germline CDR1 and CDR2 sequences are MRHNA and SNTAGT. In DNA, the CDR3 is TGTGCCAGCAGTGCTAGTAGCGGGCCCACAGATACGCAGTATTTT. Protein product: CASSASSGPTDTQYF.

This clone has a handful of counts. The chain carries TRBV5-1 and TRBJ2-7; 10 bases are a match to TRBD2. V shed 6 bases, J shed 0 bases, and the junction held 3 bases outside the gene matches. The CDR3 loop spans 14 amino acids. CDR1 and CDR2 (germline): SGHRS, YFSETQ. The CDR3 is CASNPSGSSYEQYF. Written as DNA, the CDR3 is TGCGCCAGCAACCCTAGCGGGAGCTCCTACGAGCAGTACTTC.

V gene TRBV9 combines with J gene TRBJ2-2; 11 bases match TRBD2. V gave up 5 bases and J gave up 0 bases; unmatched junction bases: 9. This CDR3 has 18 residues. From germline, CDR1 is SGDLS and CDR2 YYNGEE. The CDR3 sequence: CASSERLAGRTNTGELFF. The CDR3 coding sequence is TGTGCCAGCAGTGAAAGACTAGCGGGGAGAACGAACACCGGGGAGCTGTTTTTT.

This chain uses TRBV29-1 with TRBJ1-2; TRBD1 matches at 10 bases. The length of the CDR3 is 16 residues. The junction had 10 bases not matched to a gene; V was cut back by 2 bases and J by 4 bases. CDR1 and CDR2 (germline): SQVTM, ANQGSEA. The CDR3 nucleotides read TGCAGCGTTGAACGGGACAGGGGCCGCTTCAGCTATGGCTACACCTTC. As protein: CSVERDRGRFSYGYTF.